The 26 T cell receptor beta chains below all came from one sample that was sequenced in a study of tumor-infiltrating lymphocytes in primary liver carcinoma. Without any cell sorting, roughly 18-31 mg of bulk tissue yielded co-extracted RNA and DNA. Starting from around 0.45 ug of total RNA, TCR beta cDNA was produced with a primer in the constant region. Nested multiplex PCR, run for three rounds with slightly modified ARM-PCR, yielded TCR beta libraries. Running around 10 cycles apiece, the first two PCR rounds relied on TRBV1-TRBV30 forward primers together with a C-beta reverse primer. TCRdb passed the multiplex PCR reads through MiXCR, listing each CDR3 protein once. The sample holds around 54,000 distinct CDR3 sequences; over 70% are singletons and the top ten take approximately 25%. Sequencing was done on a sample of liver tumor tissue from sampling region 2. As to subset: tumor region T2, inferior pole. These receptors were obtained from a man in his forties with primary liver carcinoma and hepatitis B virus infection.

In DNA, the CDR3 is TGTACCGGCAGAGGGGGACAGAGGATAAACATTCAGTACTTC. Encoded protein: CTGRGGQRINIQYF. The rearrangement joins TRBV11-2 to TRBJ2-4; 7 nucleotides line up with TRBD1. This CDR3 has 14 residues. Per germline, CDR1 SGHAT and CDR2 FQNNGV. The whole variable domain, remainder taken from reference TRBV11-2 and TRBJ2-4, is EAGVAQSPRYKIIEKRQSVAFWCNPISGHATLYWYQQILGQGPKLLIQFQNNGVVDDSQLPKDRFSAERLKGVDSTLKIQPAKLEDSAVYLCTGRGGQRINIQYFGAGTRLSVL.

Remarks on this clonotype: The CDR3 ends on some other residue instead of the conserved phenylalanine or tryptophan, so this is likely a read error. The chain has TRBV6-5 and TRBJ2-5; D unresolved. The ends were cut back, 5 bases at V and 7 bases at J, with 17 bases in the middle. The germline V gene encodes CDR1 MNHEY and CDR2 SVGAGI. The CDR3 runs to 14 residues. CDR3 loop: CASSTGLTGSTQYL. CDR3 sequence (DNA): TGTGCCAGCAGTACCGGGCTAACGGGTTCGACCCAGTACTTA.

Notes on this clonotype: The junction differs from germline at one of its ends, possibly a read error. CDR3 in amino acids: CASRSRDSAHQEALYF. The CDR3 nucleotides read TGTGCAAGCAGATCCCGGGACTCGGCCCACCAAGAGGCCCTGTATTTC. The chain employs TRBV11-2 and TRBJ2-5; D perhaps matches TRBD2 (6 bases). The CDR3 has 16 amino acids. CDR1 is SGHAT and CDR2 is FQNNGV in the germline V gene.

As to this clonotype: A junction boundary mismatches the germline segment, possibly from a read error. This chain uses TRBV6-5 with TRBJ2-1; D not certain. The germline V gene has CDR1 MNHEY and CDR2 SVGAGI. This CDR3 region has 13 residues. The CDR3 coding sequence is TGTGCCAGCGAGTTGAGCTCCTACAATGAGCAGTTTTTC. It specifies CASELSSYNEQFF.

This clonotype came up a few times. V and J are TRBV20-1 and TRBJ2-2; 10 bases fit TRBD1. V dropped 5 bases and J dropped 3; count of bases not matched to a gene: 12. Germline lookup yields CDR1 DFQATT and CDR2 SNEGSKA (reference sequence). The CDR3 is 17 residues long. CDR3 in DNA: TGCAGTGCTCAGGGGACAGGGGCCCCCGCGGACACCGGGGAGCTGTTTTTT. Amino acid sequence: CSAQGTGAPADTGELFF.

The rearrangement links TRBV10-1 to TRBJ2-7; TRBD2 matches at 9 bases. The CDR3 is 14 amino acids. J gave up 7 bases and V 4 bases, and 8 bases lay outside the gene matches. Per germline, CDR1 WNHNN and CDR2 SYGVQD (reference sequence). In DNA, the CDR3 is TGCGCCAGCAGTGGTAGCGGGAGCGCCTGTGAGCAGTACTTC. Encoded protein: CASSGSGSACEQYF.

J is TRBJ2-5 and V is TRBV11-2; D remains unclear. The CDR3 has 14 residues. Trimming took 11 bases from V and 8 from J, leaving 24 bases between them. Germline V gene sequence: CDR1 SGHAT, CDR2 FQNNGV. CDR3 coding DNA: TGTGCCGGCAACTTTTCGAGAGGCGTAGAAACCCAGTACTTC. Translated: CAGNFSRGVETQYF.

Remarks on this clonotype: This may arise from a read error, as a much more abundant clone is one base away. This sequence joins TRBV28 and TRBJ2-3; D uncertain. Germline values: CDR1 MDHEN, CDR2 SYDVKM. This CDR3 has 14 amino acids. CDR3 residues: CASSMTGHTETQYF. The CDR3 DNA is TGTGCCAGCAGCATGACCGGGCACACAGAAACGCAGTATTTT.

This clonotype was observed once. Germline and junction disagree at one end, which may indicate a read error. The J gene is TRBJ2-7, the V gene TRBV7-9; possible D gene TRBD2, 5 bases. Germline V gives CDR1 SEHNR, CDR2 FQNEAQ (reference sequence). There are 13 residues in the CDR3. CDR3 DNA sequence: TGTGCCTGCAGCCACGGGGATACGAGGGAGCAGTACTTC. Encoded protein: CACSHGDTREQYF.

The CDR3 nucleotides are TGTGCCAGCAGTTCGCCAGGGAGAGGGGGTATGAATACGCAGTATTTT. Translated, it gives CASSSPGRGGMNTQYF. The genes are TRBV6-5 and TRBJ2-3; possibly TRBD1 for D (6 bases). With 4 bases removed from V and 7 bases from J, the gap between germline ends came to 21 bases. Germline lookup yields CDR1 MNHEY and CDR2 SVGAGI. The CDR3 is 16 residues long.

Concerning this clonotype: A junction end diverges from the germline sequence, so it may reflect a read error. The chain is built from TRBV11-2 and TRBJ1-2; the D gene is possibly TRBD1 (6 bases). The CDR3 contains 14 residues. Germline CDR1 reads SGHAT; CDR2 reads FQNNGV. The CDR3 coding sequence is TGTGCCTGCAGAGGGGGGGACACCACCTATGGCTACACCTTC. Its translation: CACRGGDTTYGYTF.

This clonotype has a handful of counts. The CDR3 reads CASSVDTSGNTIYF. CDR3 in DNA: TGTGCCAGCAGCGTAGATACCTCTGGAAACACCATATATTTT. The chain uses TRBV9 and TRBJ1-3; the D is unclear. V dropped 0 bases and J dropped 0 bases, with 4 bases sitting between them. Per the germline V gene, CDR1 is SGDLS and CDR2 is YYNGEE. The CDR3 totals 14 residues.

A few counts support this clonotype. The genes are TRBV12-3 or TRBV12-4 and TRBJ1-4; D perhaps matches TRBD1 (6 bases). Trimming took off 6 bases at V and 5 bases at J, with 13 bases between the two ends. There are 14 residues in the CDR3. The CDR3 sequence: CASRLTGSNEKLFF. CDR3 coding DNA: TGTGCCAGCAGATTGACAGGTTCAAATGAAAAACTGTTTTTT.

As regards this clonotype: The germline gene is not matched at one end of the junction; a read error may be the cause. V and J are TRBV11-2 and TRBJ2-7; no clear D. Germline CDR1 and CDR2: SGHAT and FQNNGV. The CDR3 totals 14 residues. The CDR3 spells CTRSLTDAAYEQYF. Here the CDR3 DNA reads TGTACCAGGAGCTTAACTGACGCTGCCTACGAGCAGTACTTC.

This clonotype was detected only a few times. At one boundary the junction diverges from the germline segment, which might be a read error. DNA for the CDR3: TGTGCCAGGAGCACTACTAGCAATGAGCAGTTTTTC. As protein: CARSTTSNEQFF. The chain employs TRBV7-9 and TRBJ2-1; a weak D match, TRBD2 (6 bases). Per germline, CDR1 SEHNR and CDR2 FQNEAQ (reference sequence). CDR3 length: 12 amino acids.

In regard to this clonotype: Because the CDR3 is missing its conserved closing phenylalanine or tryptophan, this is likely a read error. The V call is TRBV12-3 or TRBV12-4, the J call TRBJ2-7; D call uncertain. Trimming removed 7 bases from V and 0 bases from J, with 10 bases in between. This CDR3 contains 13 residues. Here the CDR3 reads CASIGANSYEQYI. CDR3 in DNA: TGTGCCAGCATAGGAGCGAACTCCTACGAGCAGTACATC.

A note on this clonotype: The junction departs from germline at one end; a sequencing error may be responsible. The rearrangement links TRBV6-2 or TRBV6-3 to TRBJ2-7, with 10 bases fitting TRBD2. This CDR3 is built from 17 residues. CDR1 and CDR2 from the germline V gene are MNHEY and SVGEGT. CDR3 protein: CASRTSPWTSGPYGQYF. The CDR3 nucleotides are TGCGCCAGCAGAACTTCCCCCTGGACTAGCGGTCCCTACGGGCAGTACTTC.

Details on this clonotype: This CDR3 is missing its conserved last phenylalanine or tryptophan, likely due to a read error. Because the CDR3's place on the DNA is in doubt, the DNA is left out and the CDR3 is given as listed by TCRdb. The CDR3 sequence is CASSLQSSYNSPPHL. V and J are TRBV11-2 and TRBJ1-6. The CDR3 extends over 15 residues, inclusive of both ends. Germline V gives CDR1 SGHAT, CDR2 FQNNGV.

The chain recombines TRBV6-5 with TRBJ2-3; D not resolved. The CDR3 consists of 14 residues. The V gene lost 2 bases and the J gene lost 6 bases, with 12 bases spanning the gap. Germline CDR1 reads MNHEY; CDR2 reads SVGAGI. The CDR3 loop reads CASSYQTHTDTQYF. The CDR3 DNA is TGTGCCAGCAGTTACCAAACTCACACGGATACGCAGTATTTT.

A remark on this clonotype: This may arise from a read error, as a much more abundant clone is one base away. In nucleotides, the CDR3 is TGTGCCAGCATCCCCAGCGGGAGTTACAATGAGCAGTTCTTC. Residues: CASIPSGSYNEQFF. J is TRBJ2-1 and V is TRBV28; 8 bases line up with TRBD2. Unmatched junction bases numbered 6, after V lost 7 bases and J lost 4 bases. From germline, CDR1 is MDHEN and CDR2 SYDVKM. This CDR3 is built from 14 residues.

This clonotype is a singleton in its sample. The missing conserved phenylalanine or tryptophan at the end of this CDR3 makes a read error likely. The V gene is TRBV10-3, the J gene TRBJ2-7; no clear D gene. Germline V gives CDR1 ENHRY, CDR2 SYGVKD. Trimming removed 6 bases from V and 9 bases from J, with 15 bases in between. There are 12 residues in the CDR3. The CDR3 protein is CAISRDDLAQYS. In DNA form, the CDR3 reads TGTGCCATCAGCCGAGATGACTTAGCGCAGTACTCC.

This clonotype was seen at least ten times. The V and J genes are TRBV4-1 and TRBJ2-7, with 11 bases fitting TRBD2. The CDR3 has 17 residues. V shed 2 bases, J shed 3 bases, and the junction held 9 bases outside the gene matches. Germline CDR1 is MGHRA and CDR2 is YSYEKL. CDR3 nucleotide sequence: TGCGCCAGCAGCCAACTGGGAGAAACTAGCGGGAGCTACGAGCAGTACTTC. As protein: CASSQLGETSGSYEQYF.

J is TRBJ2-1 and V is TRBV2; a possible D gene is TRBD1 (5 bases). Trimming removed 10 bases at V and 6 bases at J, with 25 bases between. The CDR3 has 16 residues. CDR1 and CDR2 (germline): SNHLY, FYNNEI. CDR3 residues: CAIGDDGRVAGNEQFF. In DNA form, the CDR3 reads TGTGCCATCGGTGACGACGGCAGGGTGGCTGGCAATGAGCAGTTCTTC. Using reference TRBV2 and TRBJ2-1 for the parts outside the CDR3, the full variable domain is EPEVTQTPSHQVTQMGQEVILRCVPISNHLYFYWYRQILGQKVEFLVSFYNNEISEKSEIFDDQFSVERPDGSNFTLKIRSTKLEDSAMYFCAIGDDGRVAGNEQFFGPGTRLTVL.

The CDR3: CASRLSELASPYF. CDR3 nucleotide sequence: TGTGCCAGCAGGTTAAGTGAGTTAGCGTCGCCGTACTTC. The chain joins TRBV11-2 to TRBJ2-7; D is possibly TRBD2 (5 bases). The V end lost 6 bases, the J end lost 12 bases, and 21 bases lay between the germline ends. Germline V gene data show CDR1 as SGHAT and CDR2 as FQNNGV. The CDR3 covers 13 residues.

The sample holds a few counts of this clonotype. The gene calls are TRBV11-1 and TRBJ2-3; either TRBD1 or TRBD2 may fit D (5 bases each). V shed 4 bases and J shed 2 bases, with 25 bases lying between them. The CDR3 consists of 19 residues. Germline V CDR1 and CDR2: SGHAT, FQDESV (reference sequence). The CDR3 sequence is CASSSGGSSVGAHTDTQYF. In nucleotides, the CDR3 is TGTGCCAGCAGCTCTGGGGGAAGCTCTGTTGGAGCCCACACAGATACGCAGTATTTT.

A remark on this clonotype: At one end, the junction sequence differs from germline, possibly due to a read error. The V and J genes are TRBV11-1 and TRBJ2-7; no reliable D call. There are 15 residues in the CDR3. CDR1 is SGHAT, CDR2 FQDESV, per germline (reference sequence). The CDR3 nucleotides are TGTGCCAGCAGCTTCGACGGACGGTTCTCCTACAAGCAGTACTTT. Its protein is CASSFDGRFSYKQYF.